The clone carrying this TCR beta chain was detected once. Its antigen is not identified. Whenever a sample was processed, at least 6.5 million PBMCs were isolated. Per germline, CDR1 ENHRY and CDR2 SYGVKD. Trimming left V 1 base short and J 7 bases short, with 14 bases between. The CDR3 runs to 15 residues. Alongside a J-beta primer mix, a sample-barcoded 5' primer served in a second PCR lasting roughly 6 to 11 cycles. One entry per CDR3 protein, called by TCRdb with MiXCR from the 5' RACE reads. In the table there are hundreds of thousands of distinct CDR3 sequences, roughly 30% of which are singletons. The data are from a study of blood T cells in healthy people across ages. Study conclusions and caveats: Naive and antigen-experienced cells could not be conclusively compared, given unsorted PBMCs.

V is TRBV10-3 and J is TRBJ2-1, with D perhaps matching TRBD2 (6 bases). This TCR derives from a woman over 75 in good health. Material: blood. The CDR3 region is CAISEYAGPGNEQFF. The CDR3, as DNA: TGTGCCATCAGTGAGTATGCGGGACCGGGGAATGAGCAGTTCTTC.